These 8 T cell receptor beta chains share one sample of origin, sequenced in a study of T cells in Graves' hyperthyroidism and ophthalmopathy. Template material for amplifying TCR beta CDR3 regions consisted of RNA transcripts. A first-round RT-PCR of the TCR CDR3 used the HTBI primer set. In TCRdb, the multiplex PCR reads were re-called with MiXCR into one record per CDR3 protein. The data contain 650,000 to 800,000 distinct CDR3 sequences, about 45% of them seen just once; the ten biggest clones take up more than 7%. Input material: peripheral blood or thyroid tissue (not recorded which). The receptors were sampled from an adult man with Graves' disease, either hyperthyroidism or ophthalmopathy (not recorded which).

With respect to this clonotype: Possible read error: a much larger clone is one base away. The chain carries TRBV9 and TRBJ1-4, with TRBD1 matching over 8 bases. CDR3 length: 15 amino acids. V lost 3 bases and J lost 7; bases outside the gene matches: 8. Germline CDR1 and CDR2: SGDLS and YYNGEE. The DNA of the CDR3 is TGTGCCAGCAGCGCGTCCGGGACAGGAGGTGAAAAACTGTTTTTT. It encodes CASSASGTGGEKLFF.

This clonotype showed up many times. This chain links TRBV7-6 with TRBJ2-7; 7 bases line up with TRBD1. Germline assignment: CDR1 SGHVS and CDR2 FNYEAQ. The CDR3 runs 14 residues. Trimming removed 3 bases from V and 2 bases from J; junction bases left unmatched: 4. CDR3 protein: CASSFLGQPYEQYF. CDR3 in DNA: TGTGCCAGCAGCTTTCTGGGACAGCCCTACGAGCAGTACTTC. The complete variable domain, with remaining parts taken from reference TRBV7-6 and TRBJ2-7, reads GAGVSQSPRYKVTKRGQDVALRCDPISGHVSLYWYRQALGQGPEFLTYFNYEAQQDKSGLPNDRFSAERPEGSISTLTIQRTEQRDSAMYRCASSFLGQPYEQYFGPGTRLTVT.

About this clonotype: This may be a read error: a much more frequent sequence differs by one nucleotide. The chain has TRBV19 and TRBJ1-5; 7 positions agree with TRBD1. In germline, CDR1 is LNHDA, CDR2 SQIVND (reference sequence). Trimming at V came to 11 bases and at J to 4 bases, leaving 8 bases not matched to a gene. The CDR3 has 13 residues. CDR3 nucleotides: TGTGCCGGTATGGGCAGGGGGAATCAGCCCCAGCATTTT. Translation: CAGMGRGNQPQHF. Using reference TRBV19 and TRBJ1-5 for the parts outside the CDR3, the full variable domain is DGGITQSPKYLFRKEGQNVTLSCEQNLNHDAMYWYRQDPGQGLRLIYYSQIVNDFQKGDIAEGYSVSREKKESFPLTVTSAQKNPTAFYLCAGMGRGNQPQHFGDGTRLSIL.

The V call is TRBV9, the J call TRBJ1-1, with 7 nucleotides matching TRBD1. V shed 3 bases, J shed 0 bases, and the junction held 8 bases outside the gene matches. In germline, CDR1 is SGDLS, CDR2 YYNGEE. The CDR3 runs 16 residues. In DNA form, the CDR3 reads TGTGCCAGCAGCGCATCAGCGGGACAGCTGAACACTGAAGCTTTCTTT. It yields the protein CASSASAGQLNTEAFF.

Turning to this clonotype: A much larger clone lies one base from this, so it may be a read error. CDR3 nucleotides: TGCAGCGTTGAAGATACAGGGGGAACTGAAGCTTACTTT. Translation gives CSVEDTGGTEAYF. The chain carries TRBV29-1 and TRBJ1-1; TRBD1 agrees at 8 bases. The CDR3 consists of 13 residues. Germline V gives CDR1 SQVTM, CDR2 ANQGSEA.

This clonotype showed up just a few times. V is TRBV6-4 and J is TRBJ1-6; unclear D gene. Trimming removed 5 bases at V and 3 bases at J, with 14 bases between. The V gene's germline CDR1 is MRHNA and CDR2 SNTAGT. The CDR3 length is 16 residues. The CDR3 DNA sequence: TGTGCCAGCAGTTCTAGGGAAAAGCACTATAATTCACCCCTCCACTTT. The encoded protein is CASSSREKHYNSPLHF.

V usage is TRBV9 and J usage is TRBJ2-5, with 10 positions matching TRBD2. CDR1 SGDLS and CDR2 YYNGEE come from the germline V gene. V shed 3 bases and J 6 bases; nucleotides not matched to a gene: 11. CDR3 length: 16 residues. The CDR3 DNA is TGTGCCAGCAGCGACCCTAGCGGGAGTCTCCGGCAGACCCAGTACTTC. This translates into CASSDPSGSLRQTQYF. Full variable domain (missing parts from reference TRBV9 and TRBJ2-5): DSGVTQTPKHLITATGQRVTLRCSPRSGDLSVYWYQQSLDQGLQFLIQYYNGEERAKGNILERFSAQQFPDLHSELNLSSLELGDSALYFCASSDPSGSLRQTQYFGPGTRLLVL.

V and J are TRBV19 and TRBJ1-1; 7 nucleotides match TRBD1. CDR1 and CDR2 (germline): LNHDA, SQIVND (reference sequence). The CDR3 runs 11 residues. The V and J ends lost 4 bases and 8 bases, in that order; junction bases with no gene match: 1. The CDR3: CASSKGQEAFF. CDR3 in DNA: TGTGCCAGTAGTAAGGGACAGGAAGCTTTCTTT.